This T cell receptor beta chain was identified in a study of control samples from healthy donors and cancer patients. The method was immunoSEQ multiplex PCR; TCRdb's version includes in-frame clones alone and lacks a portion of them. The sample yields 150,000 or so clones, roughly 90% seen once. The sample comprised blood. The source of this sequence is a man aged 18-30 years in good health.

CDR3 loop: CASSRDSNPYEQYF. As DNA, the CDR3 is TGTGCCAGCAGCCGAGACAGTAATCCCTACGAGCAGTACTTC. This chain joins TRBV6-5 and TRBJ2-7; perhaps TRBD1 as D (5 bases). Trimming took 6 bases from V and 2 from J, leaving 14 bases between them. There are 14 residues in the CDR3. CDR1 is MNHEY and CDR2 is SVGAGI in the germline V gene.